This T cell receptor (beta chain) was found in a study of blood T cells in healthy people across ages. Study background: Per two T cells, template switching captured roughly one barcoded beta molecule. Overall study results and limits: TCR beta diversity, measured per million T cells, fell in a roughly linear way with age.

A J-beta primer mix and a sample-barcoded 5' primer were used in a second PCR of about 7 to 12 cycles. Each CDR3 protein gets one entry after TCRdb re-called the 5' RACE reads with MiXCR. The table has around 520,000 distinct CDR3 sequences, 27% seen once. As to this clonotype: No antigen is known for it.

Germline loops: CDR1 SGHRS, CDR2 YFSETQ. The CDR3 loop spans 15 amino acids. The ends were cut back, 2 bases at V and 0 bases at J, with 11 bases in the middle. The data also belong to a second study, concerning T cells of mothers and their children.

The sequence came from a boy younger than 10 in good health. The rearrangement links TRBV5-1 to TRBJ1-1, with D uncertain. Sequencing input: blood. In DNA form, the CDR3 reads TGCGCCAGCAGCTTCCTCCTGGGTCTGAACACTGAAGCTTTCTTT. It translates to CASSFLLGLNTEAFF. The full variable domain, its missing parts supplied by reference TRBV5-1 and TRBJ1-1, is KAGVTQTPRYLIKTRGQQVTLSCSPISGHRSVSWYQQTPGQGLQFLFEYFSETQRNKGNFPGRFSGRQFSNSRSEMNVSTLELGDSALYLCASSFLLGLNTEAFFGQGTRLTVV.